This T cell receptor beta chain is from a study of identical twins. TCRdb passed the 5' RACE reads through MiXCR, listing each CDR3 protein once. This sample has 1.5 million to 2 million distinct CDR3 sequences, with around a third found just once. This clonotype was observed at least ten times. This receptor was identified in a newborn girl in good health. Sequenced input: cord blood.

CDR3 in amino acids: CSFRRSSYEQYF. As DNA, the CDR3 is TGCAGTTTCCGGAGAAGCTCCTACGAGCAGTACTTC. This chain connects TRBV20-1 to TRBJ2-7; D ambiguous. Germline CDR1 DFQATT, CDR2 SNEGSKA (reference sequence). The CDR3 contains 12 residues. The ends were cut back, 8 bases at V and 0 bases at J, with 11 bases in the middle.